These 28 T cell receptor beta chains were sequenced from one sample in a study of T cell changes during pregnancy in multiple sclerosis. The data were produced by immunoSEQ multiplex PCR, yet TCRdb's version contains in-frame clones alone and is incomplete. The sample includes some 27,000 clones, about 89% of them seen just once. The sequenced sample was CD8+ T cells from peripheral blood mononuclear cells, obtained before pregnancy. These receptor sequences come from a female donor with multiple sclerosis, enrolled in a pregnancy study.

The genes are TRBV7-2 and TRBJ2-3; 10 bases are shared with TRBD2. Germline V CDR1 and CDR2: SGHTA, FQGNSA. J gave up 2 bases and V 5 bases, and 13 bases lay outside the gene matches. CDR3 size: 18 residues. For the CDR3, the DNA is TGTGCCAGCAGCCCCCGAGGAAAACTAGCGGGGCCCACAGATACGCAGTATTTT. Amino acids: CASSPRGKLAGPTDTQYF.

The rearrangement joins TRBV6-5 to TRBJ1-5, with 7 bases matching TRBD1. The germline CDR1 and CDR2 sequences are MNHEY and SVGAGI. The CDR3 extends over 13 amino acids. After removal of 6 bases from V and 5 bases from J, the junction contained 4 bases not matched to a gene. CDR3 region: CASRTGLDQPQHF. The CDR3 region has the DNA TGTGCCAGCAGGACAGGGTTGGATCAGCCCCAGCATTTT.

V usage is TRBV27 and J usage is TRBJ1-5; 12 bases fit TRBD1. CDR1 and CDR2 (germline): MNHEY, SMNVEV (reference sequence). V lost 6 bases, J lost 4 bases, and 1 base stayed unmatched. This CDR3 has 14 residues. The CDR3 DNA reads as TGTGCCAGCAGGGGACAGGGGGCTAATCAGCCCCAGCATTTT. Amino acids: CASRGQGANQPQHF.

The rearrangement uses TRBV13 and TRBJ2-7; 10 positions match TRBD1. The CDR3 extends over 14 amino acids. Germline V lookup: CDR1 PRHDT, CDR2 FYEKMQ (reference sequence). The V and J ends lost 3 bases and 4 bases, in that order; junction bases with no gene match: 3. The DNA for the CDR3 is TGTGCCAGCAGCTTCCGGGACAGGGGATACGAGCAGTACTTC. Amino acid sequence: CASSFRDRGYEQYF.

This clone was seen just once. The chain has TRBV28 and TRBJ2-7; TRBD2 is a possible D gene (7 bases). The CDR3 is made up of 16 amino acids. V lost 5 bases and J 1 base, leaving 18 bases between the germline ends. From germline, CDR1 is MDHEN and CDR2 SYDVKM. The CDR3 here is CASSRRGKGGSYEQYF. CDR3 DNA sequence: TGTGCCAGCAGTCGGAGAGGGAAGGGGGGGTCCTACGAGCAGTACTTC.

In its sample, this clone is medium-sized. The chain recombines TRBV27 with TRBJ1-2; unclear D gene. The CDR3 contains 13 residues. CDR1 and CDR2 from the germline V gene are MNHEY and SMNVEV (reference sequence). V gave up 6 bases and J gave up 7 bases, with 15 bases separating them. The CDR3 protein is CASSPMGRAGYTF. Here the CDR3 DNA reads TGTGCCAGCAGCCCCATGGGGAGGGCTGGCTACACCTTC.

This chain uses TRBV11-2 with TRBJ2-7; 7 nucleotides align to TRBD2. The CDR3 spans 12 residues. Germline trimming cut 5 bases from V and 2 bases from J; bases unmatched to any gene: 0. Germline lookup yields CDR1 SGHAT and CDR2 FQNNGV. CDR3: CASSRGAYEQYF. In nucleotides, the CDR3 is TGTGCCAGCAGCCGGGGGGCCTACGAGCAGTACTTC.

This chain connects TRBV5-4 to TRBJ2-5; perhaps TRBD2 as D (6 bases). TRBJ2-7 matches the DNA end more closely, so the J call is doubtful. This CDR3 spans 14 amino acids. Per the germline V gene, CDR1 is SGHNT and CDR2 is YYREEE (reference sequence). The CDR3 coding sequence is TGTGCCAGCAGCTTGGGACTAGGGTCCTACGAGCAGTACTTC. This translates into CASSLGLGSYEQYF.

J is TRBJ2-7 and V is TRBV13, with 7 bases lining up with TRBD1. The germline V gene has CDR1 PRHDT and CDR2 FYEKMQ (reference sequence). Trimming cost V 4 bases and J 2 bases; bases outside gene matches: 11. The CDR3 is 16 amino acids. CDR3 DNA sequence: TGTGCCAGCAGCTCCACAGGGGAAGCTTCCCCCTACGAGCAGTACTTC. It translates to CASSSTGEASPYEQYF.

The J gene is TRBJ2-7, the V gene TRBV7-9, with 7 positions matching TRBD1. This CDR3 contains 13 residues. The germline V gene has CDR1 SEHNR and CDR2 FQNEAQ (reference sequence). The trim removed 6 bases at V and 5 bases at J, leaving 7 bases unmatched. In DNA form, the CDR3 reads TGTGCCAGCAGACACTACAGGGGCCACGAGCAGTACTTC. Its protein product is CASRHYRGHEQYF.

The J gene is TRBJ2-1, the V gene TRBV5-4; possibly TRBD2 for D (5 bases). CDR1 is SGHNT, CDR2 YYREEE, per germline (reference sequence). Trimming left V 2 bases short and J 9 bases short, with 12 bases between. This CDR3 comprises 13 residues. The chain's CDR3 is CASSLASLGEQFF. The CDR3 DNA follows: TGTGCCAGCAGCTTAGCTAGCCTAGGTGAGCAGTTCTTC.

The chain recombines TRBV5-1 with TRBJ1-1; possibly TRBD1 for D (5 bases). Per germline, CDR1 SGHRS and CDR2 YFSETQ. The V end lost 4 bases, the J end lost 1 base, and 11 bases lay between the germline ends. The CDR3 extends over 14 amino acids. CDR3 loop: CASSPGRGNTEAFF. The CDR3 region has the DNA TGCGCCAGCAGCCCCGGGAGGGGGAACACTGAAGCTTTCTTT. The entire variable domain, with the rest obtained from reference TRBV5-1 and TRBJ1-1, is as follows: KAGVTQTPRYLIKTRGQQVTLSCSPISGHRSVSWYQQTPGQGLQFLFEYFSETQRNKGNFPGRFSGRQFSNSRSEMNVSTLELGDSALYLCASSPGRGNTEAFFGQGTRLTVV.

The V and J genes are TRBV19 and TRBJ1-1; TRBD1 might be the D (5 bases). The CDR3 totals 15 residues. Germline V gene lookup returns CDR1 LNHDA and CDR2 SQIVND (reference sequence). The germline V and J ends were trimmed by 8 bases and 4 bases, with 20 bases remaining between them. The CDR3 is CASSGLIGGGTEAFF. The DNA of the CDR3 is TGTGCCAGTTCCGGGCTGATTGGGGGGGGCACTGAAGCTTTCTTT.

V usage is TRBV6-4 and J usage is TRBJ2-3; 9 bases are shared with TRBD1. The CDR3 totals 15 residues. J gave up 3 bases and V 3 bases, and 4 bases lay outside the gene matches. Looked up from germline, CDR1 is MRHNA and CDR2 is SNTAGT. CDR3 in DNA: TGTGCCAGCAGTGAGACACAGGGGGCAACAGATACGCAGTATTTT. Its protein product is CASSETQGATDTQYF.

On this clone itself: Within the sample, other DNA sequences also encode this same CDR3. The rearrangement uses TRBV9 and TRBJ1-2; D unresolved. The germline CDR1 and CDR2 sequences are SGDLS and YYNGEE. The CDR3 is 13 amino acids. Trimming removed 0 bases at V and 4 bases at J, with 7 bases between. The chain's CDR3 is CASSVGGSYGYTF. The CDR3 nucleotides read TGTGCCAGCAGCGTAGGCGGAAGCTATGGCTACACCTTC.

The V call is TRBV9, the J call TRBJ1-2; 11 nucleotides line up with TRBD1. Germline values: CDR1 SGDLS, CDR2 YYNGEE. V gave up 2 bases and J gave up 8 bases; unmatched junction bases: 8. The CDR3 has 15 amino acids. The CDR3 nucleotides read TGTGCCAGCAGCGTTTTCGGACAGGGGGCGGGGGGCTACACCTTC. Its protein is CASSVFGQGAGGYTF.

The V call is TRBV29-1, the J call TRBJ2-7, with TRBD2 matching 9 bases. The V gene end was trimmed by 4 bases and the J gene end by 6 bases; junction bases not matched to a gene: 7. The V gene's germline CDR1 is SQVTM and CDR2 ANQGSEA. The CDR3 runs 13 residues. The CDR3 spells CSVGGRGPLEQYF. The CDR3 coding sequence is TGCAGCGTTGGCGGGAGGGGGCCCCTCGAGCAGTACTTC.

V gene TRBV5-6 combines with J gene TRBJ2-7; D might be TRBD1 (7 bases). The ends were cut back, 3 bases at V and 0 bases at J, with 16 bases in the middle. CDR3 size: 16 residues. Germline loops: CDR1 SGHDT, CDR2 YYEEEE. The CDR3 reads CASSWGGTALSYEQYF. The CDR3 DNA follows: TGTGCCAGCAGCTGGGGCGGGACAGCCCTCTCCTACGAGCAGTACTTC.

The chain has TRBV6-4 and TRBJ2-3; 9 bases match TRBD2. There are 15 residues in the CDR3. The V gene end was trimmed by 3 bases and the J gene end by 5 bases; junction bases not matched to a gene: 6. CDR1 is MRHNA, CDR2 SNTAGT, per germline. The CDR3 DNA reads as TGTGCCAGCAGTGAGGGCGGGGGGGCCGTAGATACGCAGTATTTT. It encodes CASSEGGGAVDTQYF.

This rearrangement joins TRBV5-6 to TRBJ1-4; D may be TRBD1 (5 bases). From germline, CDR1 is SGHDT and CDR2 YYEEEE. The CDR3 is made up of 16 amino acids. The germline V and J ends were trimmed by 5 bases and 7 bases, with 21 bases remaining between them. The CDR3 nucleotides read TGTGCCAGCAGTGGGACTGAGGATGGGTTTGGTGAAAAACTGTTTTTT. Translation: CASSGTEDGFGEKLFF. The full variable domain, its missing parts supplied by reference TRBV5-6 and TRBJ1-4, is DAGVTQSPTHLIKTRGQQVTLRCSPKSGHDTVSWYQQALGQGPQFIFQYYEEEERQRGNFPDRFSGHQFPNYSSELNVNALLLGDSALYLCASSGTEDGFGEKLFFGSGTQLSVL.

This chain links TRBV7-3 with TRBJ2-3; D call uncertain. Trimming stripped 0 bases from V and 9 bases from J, with 10 bases between. CDR1 and CDR2 from the germline V gene are SGHTA and FQGTGA. The CDR3 loop spans 13 amino acids. The CDR3 sequence is CASSLTSSWTQYF. The CDR3 DNA reads TGTGCCAGCAGCTTAACTAGTTCGTGGACGCAGTATTTT.

The genes are TRBV19 and TRBJ1-6; a possible D gene is TRBD1 (6 bases). This CDR3 region has 13 residues. CDR1 is LNHDA, CDR2 SQIVND, per germline (reference sequence). Trimming took 4 bases from V and 8 from J, leaving 9 bases between them. The CDR3 region is CASSSRGYSPLHF. Here the CDR3 DNA reads TGTGCCAGTAGTAGTAGGGGGTATTCACCCCTCCACTTT.

This clone was recorded only once. In DNA, the CDR3 is TGTGCCAGCAGCCAAGAAGGGGCAGAAAAAAAGATACAAGAGACCCAGTACTTC. Residues: CASSQEGAEKKIQETQYF. The chain recombines TRBV14 with TRBJ2-5; possible D gene TRBD1, 5 bases. The CDR3 length is 18 residues. V was cut by 0 bases and J by 2 bases, with 19 bases left in between. The V gene's germline CDR1 is SGHDN and CDR2 FVKESK.

CDR3 bases: TGTGCCAGCAGCCGCCAGGGGGCCAAATACGAGCAGTACTTC. This translates into CASSRQGAKYEQYF. The V gene is TRBV5-6, the J gene TRBJ2-7, with 8 bases lining up with TRBD1. V lost 4 bases, J lost 4 bases, and 7 bases stayed unmatched. The germline V gene has CDR1 SGHDT and CDR2 YYEEEE. The CDR3 is made up of 14 amino acids.

The rearrangement joins TRBV13 to TRBJ2-3, with 9 bases identical to TRBD1. Germline V gene data show CDR1 as PRHDT and CDR2 as FYEKMQ (reference sequence). V gave up 7 bases and J gave up 3 bases; unmatched junction bases: 8. The CDR3 length is 15 residues. CDR3 nucleotide sequence: TGTGCCAGCACCGCCCGGGACAGGGTGACAGATACGCAGTATTTT. Translated, it gives CASTARDRVTDTQYF.

The chain recombines TRBV5-6 with TRBJ2-1; tentative D call: TRBD1 (6 bases). CDR3 length: 16 amino acids. V was cut by 2 bases and J by 8 bases, with 20 bases left in between. Germline assignment: CDR1 SGHDT and CDR2 YYEEEE. In nucleotides, the CDR3 is TGTGCCAGCAGCTTCCCTACAGGGACCCTGGGGGATGAGCAGTTCTTC. Its protein product is CASSFPTGTLGDEQFF.

The V and J genes are TRBV28 and TRBJ2-3; a weak D match, TRBD2 (6 bases). Per germline, CDR1 MDHEN and CDR2 SYDVKM. V lost 7 bases and J lost 6, with 17 bases in between. The CDR3 runs to 14 residues. The DNA of the CDR3 is TGTGCCAGCACCCCGCGGGCCGCGGGGGATACGCAGTATTTT. Its translation: CASTPRAAGDTQYF.

V usage is TRBV13 and J usage is TRBJ2-1, with 15 nucleotides matching TRBD2. The CDR3 totals 18 residues. J lost 4 bases, V lost 3 bases, and 7 bases had no gene match. The germline V gene has CDR1 PRHDT and CDR2 FYEKMQ (reference sequence). The CDR3 sequence is CASSLRTSGGAIYNEQFF. The DNA of the CDR3 is TGTGCCAGCAGCTTGCGGACTAGCGGGGGGGCCATTTACAATGAGCAGTTCTTC.